This T cell receptor beta chain was obtained from a study of cytomegalovirus exposure and HLA in healthy donors. Notes on the study in general: A prior analysis recorded that most TCR beta V segments were productive about 87% or about 30% of the time. Most TCR sequences were uncommon, yet certain public TCRs appeared in many donors. In the analysis, some V segments, TRBV6-2 and TRBV6-3 included, were excluded as indistinguishable.

Of note for this clone: Its target is unknown.

Researchers ran the PCR with 60 Vbeta and 13 Jbeta primers. TCRdb's copy holds only in-frame clones and misses some; the assay was immunoSEQ multiplex PCR. The sample contains more than 50,000 clones, about three quarters of which appear only once. Per the germline V gene, CDR1 is LGHNA and CDR2 is YNFKEQ. There are 16 residues in the CDR3. Germline trimming cut 4 bases from V and 4 bases from J; bases unmatched to any gene: 7. This TCR came from a female donor in good health and CMV-seronegative. The specimen sequenced was PBMCs. V usage is TRBV4-2 and J usage is TRBJ2-1; 10 nucleotides agree with TRBD2. Here the CDR3 DNA reads TGTGCCAGCAGCCCCGCTACTAGCGGGGATTACAATGAGCAGTTCTTC. It encodes CASSPATSGDYNEQFF.